The T cell receptor (beta chain) under discussion was sequenced for a study of graft-versus-host responses after intestinal transplantation. Study-wide points: GvH clones turned up in recipient marrow; some had shown up first in ileum or blood.

The CDR3 consists of 14 residues. Germline CDR1 reads SGHRS; CDR2 reads YFSETQ. Trimming left V 0 bases short and J 5 bases short, with 9 bases between. The assay was immunoSEQ multiplex PCR, and TCRdb's table has in-frame clones only and misses some. The table has some 19,000 clones, about a third seen once; the top ten hold 2% to 2.5%. Upon completion of the reaction, proliferating CFSE-low responders, both CD3+CD4+ and CD3+CD8+, were sorted. The TCR was taken from a human patient who was an organ donor for intestinal transplantation. The chain uses TRBV5-1 and TRBJ2-1, with D hard to call. The sequences come from alloreactive CD4+ T cells from a mixed lymphocyte reaction culture, collected before transplantation. As to subset: CFSE-low proliferating T cells sorted from roughly six-day pre-transplant mixed lymphocyte reaction (GvH or HvG direction). Here the CDR3 DNA reads TGCGCCAGCAGCTTGGGGGCGGCTAACAATGAGCAGTTCTTC. Protein product: CASSLGAANNEQFF.